Listed below are T cell receptor beta chains from one sample, sequenced in a study of radiation and T cells in renal cell carcinoma. Data came from immunoSEQ multiplex PCR; TCRdb stores just in-frame clones and leaves some out. In the table there are 20,000 or so clones, under 65% of which are singletons. The source was tumor tissue, collected from a patient whose treatment was nephrectomy without radiotherapy. The receptors stem from a human donor with renal cell carcinoma. The CDR3 runs from the conserved cysteine through the conserved F or W. Fields, in order: V gene, J gene, CDR3 protein.

TRBV28	TRBJ1-2	CASSLQGGNYGYTF
TRBV11-1	TRBJ1-1	CASSTNRGRAEAFF
TRBV30	TRBJ1-4	CAGHGTGNEKLFF
TRBV6-1	TRBJ2-1	CASNPGHTYNEQFF
TRBV15	TRBJ1-5	CATSRGGQGGQPQHF
TRBV10-3	TRBJ2-3	CAISEPGPGLAGAITDTQYF
TRBV6-5	TRBJ2-1	CASSPGPPQPNEQFF
TRBV5-6	TRBJ1-2	CASSRTGEYGYTF
TRBV5-6	TRBJ1-2	CASSLGLLPVGGYTF
TRBV10-3	TRBJ1-1	CAITDIPNTEAFF
TRBV10-2	TRBJ1-6	CASSERRGSPLHF